The 16 T cell receptor beta chains presented below share a single source sample, sequenced in a study of cytomegalovirus exposure and HLA in healthy donors. The PCR used 60 Vbeta and 13 Jbeta primers. Only in-frame clones appear in the TCRdb table, and some are missing; sequencing was by immunoSEQ multiplex PCR. The data contain about 140,000 clones, more than 75% of them singletons. Sample: PBMCs. The receptors were gathered from a man between 18 and 29 years old in good health and CMV-seronegative.

The chain uses TRBV29-1 and TRBJ1-1; 10 bases fit TRBD1. The CDR3 runs to 13 residues. Germline V lookup: CDR1 SQVTM, CDR2 ANQGSEA. Trimming took 7 bases from V and 3 from J; bases not matched to a gene: 5. The CDR3 region is CSATTGGYTEAFF. In DNA, the CDR3 is TGCAGCGCTACGACAGGGGGCTACACTGAAGCTTTCTTT. Using reference TRBV29-1 and TRBJ1-1 for the parts outside the CDR3, the full variable domain is SAVISQKPSRDICQRGTSLTIQCQVDSQVTMMFWYRQQPGQSLTLIATANQGSEATYESGFVIDKFPISRPNLTFSTLTVSNMSPEDSSIYLCSATTGGYTEAFFGQGTRLTVV.

V and J are TRBV19 and TRBJ1-4; D possibly corresponds to TRBD1 (6 bases). The V and J ends lost 3 bases and 6 bases respectively, with 11 bases between them. CDR3 length equals 14 residues. Per germline, CDR1 LNHDA and CDR2 SQIVND (reference sequence). CDR3 DNA: TGTGCCAGTAGTATCTGGGGGCCGGATGAAAAACTGTTTTTT. This translates into CASSIWGPDEKLFF.

The CDR3 DNA is TGTGCTAGTGGTTTGGACAGGGAGCCCTCGTACCAGCCCCAGCATTTT. This codes for CASGLDREPSYQPQHF. The chain employs TRBV12-5 and TRBJ1-5, with D possibly being TRBD1 (6 bases). This CDR3 is 16 amino acids long. V lost 1 base and J 7 bases, leaving 17 bases between the germline ends. Germline CDR1 and CDR2: LGHNT and FRNRAP.

V is TRBV5-6 and J is TRBJ2-7; 9 nucleotides align to TRBD1. The length of the CDR3 is 15 residues. Losses at the gene ends were 1 base for V and 4 bases for J; bases not matched to a gene: 6. CDR1 and CDR2 (germline): SGHDT, YYEEEE. CDR3 sequence (DNA): TGTGCCAGCAGCTTGCTACCGGGACAGGGTTACGAGCAGTACTTC. This sequence encodes CASSLLPGQGYEQYF.

The V gene is TRBV2, the J gene TRBJ2-6; D is possibly TRBD1 (5 bases). V was cut by 5 bases and J by 0 bases, with 14 bases left in between. CDR3 length equals 17 residues. Per the germline V gene, CDR1 is SNHLY and CDR2 is FYNNEI. In DNA, the CDR3 is TGTGCCAGCAGTCACCAGGGTGGCAACTCTGGGGCCAACGTCCTGACTTTC. It encodes CASSHQGGNSGANVLTF.

The chain combines TRBV10-3 with TRBJ2-5; 10 bases align to TRBD2. V lost 8 bases, J lost 7 bases, and 7 bases stayed unmatched. The CDR3 is 13 residues long. Germline V lookup: CDR1 ENHRY, CDR2 SYGVKD. CDR3 nucleotide sequence: TGTGCCATCGGGGGACTAGCGTCGTCGACCCAGTACTTC. It encodes CAIGGLASSTQYF.

This chain connects TRBV2 to TRBJ1-1; D call uncertain. This CDR3 is 15 amino acids long. V lost 3 bases and J 2 bases, leaving 13 bases between the germline ends. Germline V lookup: CDR1 SNHLY, CDR2 FYNNEI. CDR3 in amino acids: CASSESNLYNTEAFF. CDR3 DNA: TGTGCCAGCAGTGAGAGTAACCTCTACAACACTGAAGCTTTCTTT.

The rearrangement links TRBV5-1 to TRBJ2-7; 7 nucleotides agree with TRBD2. The CDR3 is made up of 14 amino acids. Trimming cost V 2 bases and J 2 bases; bases outside gene matches: 4. Germline V gives CDR1 SGHRS, CDR2 YFSETQ. The CDR3 is CASSFSGTAYEQYF. The CDR3 bases are TGCGCCAGCAGCTTCAGCGGGACCGCCTACGAGCAGTACTTC. The variable domain in full, completed from reference TRBV5-1 and TRBJ2-7, reads KAGVTQTPRYLIKTRGQQVTLSCSPISGHRSVSWYQQTPGQGLQFLFEYFSETQRNKGNFPGRFSGRQFSNSRSEMNVSTLELGDSALYLCASSFSGTAYEQYFGPGTRLTVT.

This sequence joins TRBV7-3 and TRBJ2-1, with 11 nucleotides matching TRBD2. The CDR3 is made up of 14 amino acids. V trimming: 5 bases; J trimming: 9 bases; junction bases outside the gene matches: 6. Per germline, CDR1 SGHTA and CDR2 FQGTGA. The CDR3 DNA reads TGTGCCAGCAGCCCACTAGCGGGAGAACTTGAGCAGTTCTTC. Translated: CASSPLAGELEQFF.

V and J are TRBV9 and TRBJ1-2; 7 bases are shared with TRBD1. There are 15 residues in the CDR3. Germline V gene data show CDR1 as SGDLS and CDR2 as YYNGEE. V trimming: 0 bases; J trimming: 5 bases; junction bases outside the gene matches: 7. The CDR3 region is CASSVDAGGSYGYTF. CDR3 sequence (DNA): TGTGCCAGCAGCGTAGATGCAGGGGGGTCATATGGCTACACCTTC.

This clone has more than one count but fewer than ten. The chain carries TRBV7-2 and TRBJ2-7; the D gene is possibly TRBD1 (6 bases). Germline V lookup: CDR1 SGHTA, CDR2 FQGNSA. The CDR3 extends over 13 amino acids. V gave up 2 bases and J gave up 6 bases, with 11 bases separating them. The CDR3: CASSLSPGAEQYF. CDR3 bases: TGTGCCAGCAGCTTATCCCCAGGGGCCGAGCAGTACTTC.

The rearrangement joins TRBV6-6 to TRBJ2-7; a weak D match, TRBD1 (6 bases). CDR3 length: 15 amino acids. V gave up 2 bases and J gave up 0 bases, with 11 bases separating them. Looked up from germline, CDR1 is MNHNY and CDR2 is SVGAGI (reference sequence). CDR3 residues: CASSYRTGSSYEQYF. Here the CDR3 DNA reads TGTGCCAGCAGTTACCGTACAGGGAGCTCCTACGAGCAGTACTTC.

The chain is built from TRBV30 and TRBJ2-2; a weak D match, TRBD1 (5 bases). The length of the CDR3 is 14 residues. Trimming left V 0 bases short and J 3 bases short, with 8 bases between. Germline V gives CDR1 GTSNPN, CDR2 SVGIG (reference sequence). The CDR3 protein is CAWSVQADTGELFF. For the CDR3, the DNA is TGTGCCTGGAGTGTACAGGCAGACACCGGGGAGCTGTTTTTT.

This chain links TRBV19 with TRBJ2-6, with a possible D match to TRBD1 (5 bases). The CDR3 contains 15 residues. V lost 5 bases and J 1 base, leaving 9 bases between the germline ends. Per the germline V gene, CDR1 is LNHDA and CDR2 is SQIVND (reference sequence). CDR3 region: CASSSQGSGANVLTF. The CDR3 nucleotides are TGTGCCAGTAGTTCCCAGGGTTCTGGGGCCAACGTCCTGACTTTC. The full variable domain, its missing parts supplied by reference TRBV19 and TRBJ2-6, is DGGITQSPKYLFRKEGQNVTLSCEQNLNHDAMYWYRQDPGQGLRLIYYSQIVNDFQKGDIAEGYSVSREKKESFPLTVTSAQKNPTAFYLCASSSQGSGANVLTFGAGSRLTVL.

The chain carries TRBV7-8 and TRBJ2-1; TRBD1 aligns across 10 bases. Germline V gene sequence: CDR1 SGHVS, CDR2 FQNEAQ. The CDR3 has 15 amino acids. The V gene end was trimmed by 2 bases and the J gene end by 7 bases; junction bases not matched to a gene: 5. The chain's CDR3 is CASSLKGQGENEQFF. CDR3 nucleotide sequence: TGTGCCAGCAGCTTAAAAGGACAGGGGGAAAATGAGCAGTTCTTC.

The J gene is TRBJ2-7, the V gene TRBV5-1; TRBD2 agrees at 9 bases. The CDR3 length is 14 residues. Germline V gene data show CDR1 as SGHRS and CDR2 as YFSETQ. With 1 base clipped from V and 5 bases from J, the junction kept 4 bases outside the gene matches. In DNA form, the CDR3 reads TGCGCCAGCAGCTTGAGGCGGGAGGGACACGAGCAGTACTTC. Its translation: CASSLRREGHEQYF.